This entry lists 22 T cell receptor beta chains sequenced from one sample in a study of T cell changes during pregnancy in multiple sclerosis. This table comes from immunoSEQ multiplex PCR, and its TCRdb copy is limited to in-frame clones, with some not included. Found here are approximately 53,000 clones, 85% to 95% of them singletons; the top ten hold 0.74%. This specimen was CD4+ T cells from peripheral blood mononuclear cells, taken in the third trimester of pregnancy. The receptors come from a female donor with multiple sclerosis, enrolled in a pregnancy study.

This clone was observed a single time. CDR3 loop: CASSQYRDREDEQYF. In DNA form, the CDR3 reads TGTGCCAGCAGCCAATACCGGGACAGGGAGGACGAGCAGTACTTC. The V call is TRBV4-2, the J call TRBJ2-7; 9 bases fit TRBD1. CDR1 and CDR2 (germline): LGHNA, YNFKEQ. The CDR3 totals 15 residues. Unmatched junction bases numbered 7, after V lost 2 bases and J lost 5 bases.

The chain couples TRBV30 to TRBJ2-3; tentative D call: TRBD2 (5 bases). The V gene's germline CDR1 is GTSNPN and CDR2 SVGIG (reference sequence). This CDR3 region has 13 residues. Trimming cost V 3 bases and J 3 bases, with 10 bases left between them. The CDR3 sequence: CAWRAGGTDTQYF. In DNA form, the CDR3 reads TGTGCCTGGAGGGCGGGCGGGACAGATACGCAGTATTTT.

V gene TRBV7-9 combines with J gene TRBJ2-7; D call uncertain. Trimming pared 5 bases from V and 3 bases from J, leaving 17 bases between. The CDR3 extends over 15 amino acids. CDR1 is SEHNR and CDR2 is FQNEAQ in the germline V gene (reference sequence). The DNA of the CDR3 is TGTGCCAGCAGCCCATCAATTTACAGTGGCTACGAGCAGTACTTC. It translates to CASSPSIYSGYEQYF. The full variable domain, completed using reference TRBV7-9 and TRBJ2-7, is DTGVSQNPRHKITKRGQNVTFRCDPISEHNRLYWYRQTLGQGPEFLTYFQNEAQLEKSRLLSDRFSAERPKGSFSTLEIQRTEQGDSAMYLCASSPSIYSGYEQYFGPGTRLTVT.

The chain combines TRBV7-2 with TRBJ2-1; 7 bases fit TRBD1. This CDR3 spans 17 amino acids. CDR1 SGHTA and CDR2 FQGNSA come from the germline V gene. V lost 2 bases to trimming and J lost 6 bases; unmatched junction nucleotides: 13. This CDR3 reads CASSLNPGQPGANEQFF. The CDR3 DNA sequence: TGTGCCAGCAGCTTAAACCCGGGACAGCCAGGAGCCAATGAGCAGTTCTTC.

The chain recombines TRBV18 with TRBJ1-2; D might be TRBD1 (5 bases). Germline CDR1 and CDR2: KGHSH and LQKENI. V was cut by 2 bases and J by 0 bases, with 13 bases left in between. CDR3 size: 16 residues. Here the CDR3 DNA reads TGTGCCAGCTCACCAACGCAGACAGACGCTAACTATGGCTACACCTTC. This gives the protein CASSPTQTDANYGYTF.

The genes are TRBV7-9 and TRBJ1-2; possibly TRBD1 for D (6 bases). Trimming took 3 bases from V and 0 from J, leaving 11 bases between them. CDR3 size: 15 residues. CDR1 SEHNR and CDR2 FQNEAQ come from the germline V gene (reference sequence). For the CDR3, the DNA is TGTGCCAGCAGCTTCGGCAGGGACACTAACTATGGCTACACCTTC. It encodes CASSFGRDTNYGYTF.

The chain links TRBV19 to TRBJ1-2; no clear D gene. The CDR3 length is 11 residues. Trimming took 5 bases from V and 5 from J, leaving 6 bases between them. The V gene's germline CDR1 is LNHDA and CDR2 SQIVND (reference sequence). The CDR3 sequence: CASSQFYGYTF. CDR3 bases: TGTGCCAGTAGTCAGTTTTATGGCTACACCTTC.

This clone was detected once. The DNA for the CDR3 is TGTGCCAGCTCACCACGGAAGGGGGGGAATGAAAAACTGTTTTTT. Its translation is CASSPRKGGNEKLFF. V is TRBV18 and J is TRBJ1-4; tentatively, D is TRBD1 (6 bases). V gave up 1 base and J gave up 5 bases, with 11 bases separating them. Germline V gene data show CDR1 as KGHSH and CDR2 as LQKENI. The CDR3 is made up of 15 amino acids.

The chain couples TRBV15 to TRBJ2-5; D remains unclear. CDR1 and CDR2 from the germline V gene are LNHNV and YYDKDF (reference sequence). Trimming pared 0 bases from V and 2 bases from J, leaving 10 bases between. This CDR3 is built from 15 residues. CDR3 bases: TGTGCCACCAGCAGAGATCAGACTTCTCAAGAGACCCAGTACTTC. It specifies CATSRDQTSQETQYF.

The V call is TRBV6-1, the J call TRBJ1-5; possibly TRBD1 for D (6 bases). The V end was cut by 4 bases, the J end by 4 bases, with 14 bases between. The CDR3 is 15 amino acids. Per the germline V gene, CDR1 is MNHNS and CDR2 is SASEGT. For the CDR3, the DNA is TGTGCCAGCAGTGGGGGGCAGGGTTTAAATCAGCCCCAGCATTTT. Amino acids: CASSGGQGLNQPQHF.

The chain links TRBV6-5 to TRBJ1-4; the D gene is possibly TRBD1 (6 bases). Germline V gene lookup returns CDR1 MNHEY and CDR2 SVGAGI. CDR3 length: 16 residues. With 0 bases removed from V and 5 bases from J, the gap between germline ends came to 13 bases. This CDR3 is CASSYSTPGENEKLFF. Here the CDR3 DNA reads TGTGCCAGCAGTTACTCGACGCCAGGGGAAAATGAAAAACTGTTTTTT.

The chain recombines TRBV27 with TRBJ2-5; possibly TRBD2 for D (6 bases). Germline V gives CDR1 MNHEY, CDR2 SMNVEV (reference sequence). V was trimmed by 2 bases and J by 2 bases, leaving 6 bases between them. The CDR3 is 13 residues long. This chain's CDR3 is CASSLRGQETQYF. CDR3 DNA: TGTGCCAGCAGTTTACGGGGGCAAGAGACCCAGTACTTC.

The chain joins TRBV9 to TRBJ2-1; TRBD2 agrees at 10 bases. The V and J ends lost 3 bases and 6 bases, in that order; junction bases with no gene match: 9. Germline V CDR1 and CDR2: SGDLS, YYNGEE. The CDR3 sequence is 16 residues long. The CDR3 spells CASSAYLAGVVNEQFF. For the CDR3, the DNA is TGTGCCAGCAGCGCTTACCTAGCGGGAGTTGTCAATGAGCAGTTCTTC.

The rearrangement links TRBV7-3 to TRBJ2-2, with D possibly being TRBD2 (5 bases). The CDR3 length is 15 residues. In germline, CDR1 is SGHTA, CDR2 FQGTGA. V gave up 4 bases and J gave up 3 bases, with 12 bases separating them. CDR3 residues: CASSSSPGYTGELFF. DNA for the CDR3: TGTGCCAGCAGCTCGTCTCCGGGGTACACCGGGGAGCTGTTTTTT. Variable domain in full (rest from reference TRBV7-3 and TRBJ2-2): GAGVSQTPSNKVTEKGKYVELRCDPISGHTALYWYRQSLGQGPEFLIYFQGTGAADDSGLPNDRFFAVRPEGSVSTLKIQRTERGDSAVYLCASSSSPGYTGELFFGEGSRLTVL.

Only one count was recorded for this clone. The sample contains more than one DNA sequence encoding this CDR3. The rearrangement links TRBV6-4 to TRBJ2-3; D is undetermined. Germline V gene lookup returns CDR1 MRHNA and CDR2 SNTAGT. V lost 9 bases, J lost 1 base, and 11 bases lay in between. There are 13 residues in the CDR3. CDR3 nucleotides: TGTGCCAGTTCAGCGTCCGGCACAGATACGCAGTATTTT. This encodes CASSASGTDTQYF.

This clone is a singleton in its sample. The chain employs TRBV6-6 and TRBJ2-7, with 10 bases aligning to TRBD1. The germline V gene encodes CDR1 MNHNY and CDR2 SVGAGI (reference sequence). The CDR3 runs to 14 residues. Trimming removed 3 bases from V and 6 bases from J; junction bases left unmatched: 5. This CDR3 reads CASSYGTGVGEQYF. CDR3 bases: TGTGCCAGCAGTTATGGGACAGGGGTCGGCGAGCAGTACTTC.

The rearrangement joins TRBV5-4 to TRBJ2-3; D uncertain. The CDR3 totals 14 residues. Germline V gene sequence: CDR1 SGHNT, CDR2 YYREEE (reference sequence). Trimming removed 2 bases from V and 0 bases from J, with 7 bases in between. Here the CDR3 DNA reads TGTGCCAGCAGCTTCGAACGGAGCACAGATACGCAGTATTTT. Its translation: CASSFERSTDTQYF. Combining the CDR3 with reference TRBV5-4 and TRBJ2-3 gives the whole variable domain ETGVTQSPTHLIKTRGQQVTLRCSSQSGHNTVSWYQQALGQGPQFIFQYYREEENGRGNFPPRFSGLQFPNYSSELNVNALELDDSALYLCASSFERSTDTQYFGPGTRLTVL.

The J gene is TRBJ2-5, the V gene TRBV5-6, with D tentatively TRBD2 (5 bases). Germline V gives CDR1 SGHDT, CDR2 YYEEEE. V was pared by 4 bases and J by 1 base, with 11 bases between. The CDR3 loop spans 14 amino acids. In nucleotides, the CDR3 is TGTGCCAGCAGCCGTGGACTCGTCCAAGAGACCCAGTACTTC. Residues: CASSRGLVQETQYF. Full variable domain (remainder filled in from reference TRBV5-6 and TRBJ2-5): DAGVTQSPTHLIKTRGQQVTLRCSPKSGHDTVSWYQQALGQGPQFIFQYYEEEERQRGNFPDRFSGHQFPNYSSELNVNALLLGDSALYLCASSRGLVQETQYFGPGTRLLVL.

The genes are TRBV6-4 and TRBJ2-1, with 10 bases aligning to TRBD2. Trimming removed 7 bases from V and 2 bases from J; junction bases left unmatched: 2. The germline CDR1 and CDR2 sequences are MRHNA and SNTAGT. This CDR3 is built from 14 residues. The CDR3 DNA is TGTGCCAGCAACAGCGGGGGGGCCTACAATGAGCAGTTCTTC. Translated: CASNSGGAYNEQFF.

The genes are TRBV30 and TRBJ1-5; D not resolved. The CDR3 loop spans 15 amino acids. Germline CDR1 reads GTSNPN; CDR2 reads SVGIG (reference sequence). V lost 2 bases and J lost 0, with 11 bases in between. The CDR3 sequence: CAWSPGFNSNQPQHF. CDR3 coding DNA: TGTGCCTGGAGTCCGGGGTTTAATAGCAATCAGCCCCAGCATTTT.

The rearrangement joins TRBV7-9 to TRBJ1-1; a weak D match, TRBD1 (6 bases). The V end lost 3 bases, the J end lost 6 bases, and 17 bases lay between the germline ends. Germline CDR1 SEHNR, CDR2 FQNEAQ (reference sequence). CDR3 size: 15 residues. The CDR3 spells CASSFGGGPNAEAFF. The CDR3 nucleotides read TGTGCCAGCAGCTTCGGCGGGGGGCCGAATGCTGAAGCTTTCTTT.

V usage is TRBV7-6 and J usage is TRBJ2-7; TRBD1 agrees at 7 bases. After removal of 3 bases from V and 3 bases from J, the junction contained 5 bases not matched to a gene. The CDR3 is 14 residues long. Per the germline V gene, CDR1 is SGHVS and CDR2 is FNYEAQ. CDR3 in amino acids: CASSFADRDYEQYF. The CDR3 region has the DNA TGTGCCAGCAGCTTCGCAGACAGGGACTACGAGCAGTACTTC.